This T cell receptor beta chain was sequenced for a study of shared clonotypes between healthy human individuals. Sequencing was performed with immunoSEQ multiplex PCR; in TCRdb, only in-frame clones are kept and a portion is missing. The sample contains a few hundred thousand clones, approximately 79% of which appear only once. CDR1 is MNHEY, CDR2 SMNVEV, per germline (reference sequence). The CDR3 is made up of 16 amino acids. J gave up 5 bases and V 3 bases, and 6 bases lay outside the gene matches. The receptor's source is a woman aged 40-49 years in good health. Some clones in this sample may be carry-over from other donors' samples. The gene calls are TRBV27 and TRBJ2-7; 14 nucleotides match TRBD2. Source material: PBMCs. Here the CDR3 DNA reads TGTGCCAGCAGTTTGGGACTAGCGGGGGAGTTTGACGAGCAGTACTTC. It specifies CASSLGLAGEFDEQYF.